This TCR beta chain stems from a study of blood T cell repertoires in COVID-19. Study overall: In each case, the material was cDNA or gDNA derived from T cells, B-cell-depleted T cells, or PBMCs.

The germline V gene encodes CDR1 SGHKS and CDR2 YYEKEE (reference sequence). The CDR3 has 13 residues. With 4 bases removed from V and 4 bases from J, the gap between germline ends came to 11 bases. Generated by immunoSEQ multiplex PCR, the TCRdb table keeps only in-frame clones and is missing some. Here the sample spans about 140,000 clones, more than 75% being singletons. This sequence originates from a woman between 35 and 50 years old with acute or convalescent COVID-19. The chain has TRBV5-5 and TRBJ1-2; TRBD1 might be the D (6 bases). Sample: peripheral blood. The DNA of the CDR3 is TGTGCCAGCAGCCTGGGGGCCAGCTATGGCTACACCTTC. Its translation: CASSLGASYGYTF.